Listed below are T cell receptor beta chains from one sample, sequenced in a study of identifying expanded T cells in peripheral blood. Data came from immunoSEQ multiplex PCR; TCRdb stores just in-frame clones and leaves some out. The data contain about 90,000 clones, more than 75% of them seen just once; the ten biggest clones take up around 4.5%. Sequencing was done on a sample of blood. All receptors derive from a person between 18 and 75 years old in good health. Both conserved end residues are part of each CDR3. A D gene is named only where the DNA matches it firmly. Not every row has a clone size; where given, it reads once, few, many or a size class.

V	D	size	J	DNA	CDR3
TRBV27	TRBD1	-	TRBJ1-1	TGTGCCAGTAAACAGATGGGACAGCTCGAGACTGAAGCTTTCTTT	CASKQMGQLETEAFF
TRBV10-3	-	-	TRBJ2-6	TGTGCCACACAGGACAGCTCTGGGGCCAACGTCCTGACTTTC	CATQDSSGANVLTF
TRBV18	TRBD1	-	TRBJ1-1	TGTGCCAGCTCACCTTACCCGGGACAGGGGGTTGGGACGTCGGGGAACACTGAAGCTTTCTTT	CASSPYPGQGVGTSGNTEAFF
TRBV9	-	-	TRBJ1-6	TGTGCCAGCAGCGTAGATCCGCAGGGACTTTATAATTCACCCCTCCACTTT	CASSVDPQGLYNSPLHF
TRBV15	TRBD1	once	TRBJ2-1	TGTGCCACCAGCCGGGACAGCGTGAACAATGAGCAGTTCTTC	CATSRDSVNNEQFF
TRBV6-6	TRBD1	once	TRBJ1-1	TGTGCCAGCAGTAACCGGGACAGGGCTTCAGAAGCTTTCTTT	CASSNRDRASEAFF
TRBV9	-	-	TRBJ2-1	TGTGCCAGCAGCCCACCTATGATTGATGAGCAGTTCTTC	CASSPPMIDEQFF
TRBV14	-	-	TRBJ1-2	TGTGCCAGCAGCCAGGGATCCGGGACAACCAGCTATGGAGGCTACACCTTC	CASSQGSGTTSYGGYTF
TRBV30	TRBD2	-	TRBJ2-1	TGTGCCTGGAGAGGTTTAGCGAGCGGGGGGACGAGCTCCTACAATGAGCAGTTCTTC	CAWRGLASGGTSSYNEQFF
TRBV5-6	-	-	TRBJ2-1	TGTGCCAGCAGCTCCCAGGGGAATGAGCAGTTCTTC	CASSSQGNEQFF
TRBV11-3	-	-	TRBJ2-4	TGTGCCAGCAGCTTAGCAGACTCACGAGCCAAAAACATTCAGTACTTC	CASSLADSRAKNIQYF
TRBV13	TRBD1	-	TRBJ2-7	TGTGCCAGCAGCTTAGCGGGACAGGGACTTTTGGGCGAGCAGTACTTC	CASSLAGQGLLGEQYF
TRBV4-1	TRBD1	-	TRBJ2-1	TGCGCCAGCAGCCAAGATCGGGGCAGGGGGACCTACAATGAGCAGTTCTTC	CASSQDRGRGTYNEQFF
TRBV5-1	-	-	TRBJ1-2	TGCGCCAGCAGCTTAGACCGATCGAACTATGGCTACACCTTC	CASSLDRSNYGYTF
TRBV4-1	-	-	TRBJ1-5	TGCGCCAGCAGCCAAGTAGTCAATCAGCCCCAGCATTTT	CASSQVVNQPQHF
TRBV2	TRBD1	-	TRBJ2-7	TGTGCCAGCCGGAAATCCAGGGGGCTGAACTACGAGCAGTACTTC	CASRKSRGLNYEQYF
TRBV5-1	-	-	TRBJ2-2	TGCGCCAGCAGACGGACAGTTAGTACCGGGGAGCTGTTTTTT	CASRRTVSTGELFF
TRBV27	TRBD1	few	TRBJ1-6	TGTGCCAGCAGTTTGGACAGGGGCCGGTCACCCCTCCACTTT	CASSLDRGRSPLHF
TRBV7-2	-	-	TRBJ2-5	TGTGCCAGCAGCCCCTCCGGGATGGGGGAGACCCAGTACTTC	CASSPSGMGETQYF
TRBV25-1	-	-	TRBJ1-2	TGTGCCAGCAGTGACAGGCCCAACTATGGCTACACCTTC	CASSDRPNYGYTF
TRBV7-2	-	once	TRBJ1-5	TGTGCCAGCAGCCCGGACCGAAATCAGCCCCAGCATTTT	CASSPDRNQPQHF
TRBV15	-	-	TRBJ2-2	TGTGCCACCTCTACAAGGGGAGTAGGGTACACCGGGGAGCTGTTTTTT	CATSTRGVGYTGELFF
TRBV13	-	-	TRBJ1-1	TGTGCCAGCACCGGTTCTTCGAGGACTGAAGCTTTCTTT	CASTGSSRTEAFF
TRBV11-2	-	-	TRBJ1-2	TGTGCCAGCAGCTTAAATAGTCAGGGTCCTGGCTACACCTTC	CASSLNSQGPGYTF
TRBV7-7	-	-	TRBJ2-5	TGTGCCAGCAGCCGTTCGACCGGAGAGACCCAGTACTTC	CASSRSTGETQYF
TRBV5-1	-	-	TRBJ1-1	TGCGCCAGCAGCGGTACGGGGAAGGGGACTGAAGCTTTCTTT	CASSGTGKGTEAFF
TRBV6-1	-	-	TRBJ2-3	TGTGCCAGCAGCCGCGGACAACGCACAGATACGCAGTATTTT	CASSRGQRTDTQYF
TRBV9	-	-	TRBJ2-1	TGTGCCAGCAGCGGTCTATGGCGGGCCGGAAACAATGAGCAGTTCTTC	CASSGLWRAGNNEQFF
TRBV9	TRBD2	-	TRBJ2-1	TGTGCCAGCAGCAACGGGGGGTCGCAGTTCTTC	CASSNGGSQFF
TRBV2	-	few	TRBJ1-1	TGTGCCAGCGGGGGGGGCAGGGGCCTCGTTGAAGCTTTCTTT	CASGGGRGLVEAFF
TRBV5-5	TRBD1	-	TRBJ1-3	TGTGCCAGCAGCACCGGGACAGGTGGAAACACCATATATTTT	CASSTGTGGNTIYF
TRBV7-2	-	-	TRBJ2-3	TGTGCCAGCAGCTTAGAGGCGAGCCTAGGAGATACGCAGTATTTT	CASSLEASLGDTQYF
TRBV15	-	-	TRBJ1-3	TGTGCCACCAGCAGAGATTTGGCCTCTGGAAACACCATATATTTT	CATSRDLASGNTIYF
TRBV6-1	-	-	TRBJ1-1	TGTGCCAGCAGGGGGACCTTAGCGGCTGAAGCTTTCTTT	CASRGTLAAEAFF
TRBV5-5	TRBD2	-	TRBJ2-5	TGTGCCAGCAGCTCGTTGCGGGGGTTGCAAGAGACCCAGTACTTC	CASSSLRGLQETQYF
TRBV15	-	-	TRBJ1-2	TGTGCCACCAGCAGAGTCGGCGCTAACTATGGCTACACCTTC	CATSRVGANYGYTF
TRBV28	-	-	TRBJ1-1	TGTGCCAGCAGCGAGCTCAACACTGAAGCTTTCTTT	CASSELNTEAFF
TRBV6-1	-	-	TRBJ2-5	TGTGCCAGCAGGGGTCTTGGGGAAGGGGAGACCCAGTACTTC	CASRGLGEGETQYF
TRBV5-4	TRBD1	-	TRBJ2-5	TGTGCCAGCAGCTCCGGGGCGGGGACAGGGGGGGAGACCCAGTACTTC	CASSSGAGTGGETQYF
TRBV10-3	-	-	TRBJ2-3	TGTGCCATCAGTGAGAGATTAGGTGAGACGCAGTATTTT	CAISERLGETQYF
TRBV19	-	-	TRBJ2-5	TGTGCCAGTAGTATGGTCGGCACCCCCAACCAAGAGACCCAGTACTTC	CASSMVGTPNQETQYF
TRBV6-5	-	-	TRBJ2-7	TGTGCCAGCAGTACGGGGCCGTGGGGGGAGCAGTACTTC	CASSTGPWGEQYF
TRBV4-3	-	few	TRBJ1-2	TGCGCCAGCAGCCAAGAAACACCGGAGTTTTTAGGCTACCGGGACAATAACTATGGCTACACCTTC	CASSQETPEFLGYRDNNYGYTF
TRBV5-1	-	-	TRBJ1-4	TGCGCCAGCAGCGTGACAGCAACTAATGAAAAACTGTTTTTT	CASSVTATNEKLFF
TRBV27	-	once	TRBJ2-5	TGTGCCAGCAGTTTAATGGGCAGCAGCGAGACCCAGTACTTC	CASSLMGSSETQYF
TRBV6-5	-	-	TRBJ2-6	TGTGCCAGCAGTTACACCGAGTCTGGGGCCAACGTCCTGACTTTC	CASSYTESGANVLTF
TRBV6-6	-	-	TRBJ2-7	TGTGCCAGCGCCCCGTTAGACCCGCCGTACGAGCAGTACTTC	CASAPLDPPYEQYF
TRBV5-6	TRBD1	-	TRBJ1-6	TGTGCCAGCAACCTGAGGGGGCCCAATTCACCCCTCCACTTT	CASNLRGPNSPLHF
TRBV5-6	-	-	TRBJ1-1	TGTGCCAGCAGCTTGGTCCGGAGCCTGGGGACTGAAGCTTTCTTT	CASSLVRSLGTEAFF